The 15 T cell receptor beta chains presented below share a single source sample, sequenced in a study of cytomegalovirus exposure and HLA in healthy donors. With 60 Vbeta and 13 Jbeta primers, the PCR was carried out. Data came from immunoSEQ multiplex PCR; TCRdb stores just in-frame clones and leaves some out. The table shows roughly 200,000 clones, with 65% to 90% occurring only once. Sequencing used PBMCs. The source of these receptors is a woman in her 30s in good health and CMV-seronegative.

This clone was recorded once. The V call is TRBV13, the J call TRBJ1-1; 7 bases match TRBD1. The CDR3 is made up of 17 amino acids. Germline CDR1 is PRHDT and CDR2 is FYEKMQ (reference sequence). Losses at the gene ends were 4 bases for V and 1 base for J; bases not matched to a gene: 12. The CDR3 DNA reads as TGTGCCAGCAGCTATTACTACAGGGGCGCGGGGAACACTGAAGCTTTCTTT. This translates into CASSYYYRGAGNTEAFF.

The genes are TRBV6-1 and TRBJ1-5; 7 bases align to TRBD1. The CDR3 is made up of 14 amino acids. Per the germline V gene, CDR1 is MNHNS and CDR2 is SASEGT. The ends lost 10 bases at V and 1 base at J; junction bases unmatched: 7. CDR3 DNA: TGTGCCACTAAAGACAGGGTCAGCAATCAGCCCCAGCATTTT. This sequence encodes CATKDRVSNQPQHF.

The rearrangement links TRBV18 to TRBJ2-1; 9 bases are shared with TRBD1. Germline CDR1 reads KGHSH; CDR2 reads LQKENI. Unmatched junction bases numbered 9, after V lost 0 bases and J lost 6 bases. The length of the CDR3 is 17 residues. The CDR3 reads CASSPPYGTGIINEQFF. The CDR3 region has the DNA TGTGCCAGCTCACCACCGTATGGGACAGGGATTATCAATGAGCAGTTCTTC. Together with reference TRBV18 and TRBJ2-1, the CDR3 gives the full variable domain: NAGVMQNPRHLVRRRGQEARLRCSPMKGHSHVYWYRQLPEEGLKFMVYLQKENIIDESGMPKERFSAEFPKEGPSILRIQQVVRGDSAAYFCASSPPYGTGIINEQFFGPGTRLTVL.

This clone was seen only once. This chain links TRBV29-1 with TRBJ2-1, with 14 nucleotides matching TRBD2. V shed 6 bases and J 4 bases; nucleotides not matched to a gene: 11. CDR3 length: 17 amino acids. Germline V gene lookup returns CDR1 SQVTM and CDR2 ANQGSEA. CDR3 loop: CSVVPGLAGETYNEQFF. The CDR3 nucleotides are TGCAGCGTCGTCCCGGGACTAGCGGGAGAAACGTACAATGAGCAGTTCTTC.

The chain recombines TRBV11-2 with TRBJ2-5; D remains ambiguous. Trimming took off 1 base at V and 9 bases at J, with 18 bases between the two ends. The CDR3 is 15 residues long. The V gene's germline CDR1 is SGHAT and CDR2 FQNNGV. CDR3 residues: CASSLAVDAAEAQYF. DNA for the CDR3: TGTGCCAGCAGCTTAGCTGTTGACGCCGCCGAGGCCCAGTACTTC.

The chain is built from TRBV9 and TRBJ2-7; D gene ambiguous. CDR1 is SGDLS and CDR2 is YYNGEE in the germline V gene. Deletions cut 0 bases from V and 2 bases from J, with 6 bases between. This CDR3 contains 13 residues. The CDR3 nucleotides are TGTGCCAGCAGCGTAGCTCCTACCTACGAGCAGTACTTC. It specifies CASSVAPTYEQYF.

The chain is built from TRBV5-1 and TRBJ2-7; maybe TRBD1 (6 bases). CDR3 size: 14 residues. The V and J ends lost 4 bases and 3 bases respectively, with 14 bases between them. Germline V gene data show CDR1 as SGHRS and CDR2 as YFSETQ. DNA of the CDR3: TGCGCCAGCAGCATGGACAGAGACTACTACGAGCAGTACTTC. Translated: CASSMDRDYYEQYF.

This clone was seen more than once but under ten times. The chain is built from TRBV30 and TRBJ2-7, with TRBD1 identical over 7 bases. The V gene end was trimmed by 3 bases and the J gene end by 5 bases; junction bases not matched to a gene: 10. Per the germline V gene, CDR1 is GTSNPN and CDR2 is SVGIG (reference sequence). This CDR3 has 14 residues. The CDR3 DNA sequence: TGTGCCTGGAGGGAAGACAGGGTGCGGAACGAGCAGTACTTC. Translating gives CAWREDRVRNEQYF.

This chain uses TRBV27 with TRBJ2-7; maybe TRBD1 (6 bases). CDR3 length: 14 amino acids. Germline CDR1 and CDR2: MNHEY and SMNVEV (reference sequence). Trimming left V 4 bases short and J 6 bases short, with 16 bases between. The CDR3 is CASSSRTAQGEQYF. The CDR3 DNA reads as TGTGCCAGCAGTTCTCGGACAGCTCAGGGCGAGCAGTACTTC.

The V gene is TRBV15, the J gene TRBJ2-6, with 7 positions matching TRBD1. Germline V gene data show CDR1 as LNHNV and CDR2 as YYDKDF (reference sequence). The CDR3 runs 18 residues. After removal of 4 bases from V and 1 base from J, the junction contained 10 bases not matched to a gene. This CDR3 is CATSNGDREVSGANVLTF. DNA of the CDR3: TGTGCCACCAGCAATGGGGACAGAGAAGTGTCTGGGGCCAACGTCCTGACTTTC.

This chain joins TRBV27 and TRBJ2-3, with 10 bases fitting TRBD1. The CDR3 sequence is 17 residues long. Germline values: CDR1 MNHEY, CDR2 SMNVEV (reference sequence). After removal of 2 bases from V and 1 base from J, the junction contained 6 bases not matched to a gene. The CDR3 protein is CASSLVHGTGGTDTQYF. CDR3 DNA: TGTGCCAGCAGTTTAGTGCACGGGACAGGGGGCACAGATACGCAGTATTTT.

CDR3 nucleotide sequence: TGTGCCAGCAGCAAACAGGGGGCATTTAATGAAAAACTGTTTTTT. Protein product: CASSKQGAFNEKLFF. V gene TRBV7-6 combines with J gene TRBJ1-4, with 9 bases identical to TRBD1. V lost 5 bases and J lost 4; bases outside the gene matches: 5. The CDR3 length is 15 residues. From germline, CDR1 is SGHVS and CDR2 FNYEAQ.

This clone was picked up one time. This rearrangement joins TRBV27 to TRBJ2-1; 7 nucleotides agree with TRBD1. V was clipped by 6 bases and J by 12 bases; unmatched bases: 8. The germline gives CDR1 MNHEY, CDR2 SMNVEV (reference sequence). The CDR3 spans 12 residues. Here the CDR3 DNA reads TGTGCCAGCAGCCGGGACAGTTCATGGCAGTTCTTC. Residues: CASSRDSSWQFF.

This clone was detected a few times. The chain couples TRBV4-1 to TRBJ2-1; perhaps TRBD2 as D (6 bases). The CDR3 is 15 amino acids. Deletions cut 4 bases from V and 8 bases from J, with 18 bases between. Germline V CDR1 and CDR2: MGHRA, YSYEKL. The CDR3 DNA sequence: TGCGCCAGCAGCCGGTCCGGGACTCCGTCAGATGAGCAGTTCTTC. This codes for CASSRSGTPSDEQFF.

The chain combines TRBV30 with TRBJ2-7, with 8 nucleotides matching TRBD1. V lost 6 bases and J lost 4; bases outside the gene matches: 8. Germline CDR1 reads GTSNPN; CDR2 reads SVGIG (reference sequence). This CDR3 comprises 13 residues. CDR3 protein: CACSRDRHYEQYF. CDR3 bases: TGTGCCTGTAGCCGGGACAGGCATTACGAGCAGTACTTC.